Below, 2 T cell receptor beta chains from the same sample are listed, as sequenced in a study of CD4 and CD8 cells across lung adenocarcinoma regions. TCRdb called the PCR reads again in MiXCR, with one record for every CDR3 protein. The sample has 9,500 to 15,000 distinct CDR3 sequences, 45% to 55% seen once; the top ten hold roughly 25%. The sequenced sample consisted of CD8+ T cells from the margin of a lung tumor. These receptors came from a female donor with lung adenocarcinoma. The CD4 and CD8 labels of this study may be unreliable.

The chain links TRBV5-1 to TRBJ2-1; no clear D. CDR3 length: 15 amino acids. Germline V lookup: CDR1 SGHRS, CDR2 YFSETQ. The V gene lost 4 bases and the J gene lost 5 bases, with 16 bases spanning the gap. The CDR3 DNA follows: TGCGCCAGCAGCCCGGACCCTCTGAGGAACAATGAGCAGTTCTTC. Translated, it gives CASSPDPLRNNEQFF. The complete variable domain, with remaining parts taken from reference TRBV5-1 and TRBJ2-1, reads KAGVTQTPRYLIKTRGQQVTLSCSPISGHRSVSWYQQTPGQGLQFLFEYFSETQRNKGNFPGRFSGRQFSNSRSEMNVSTLELGDSALYLCASSPDPLRNNEQFFGPGTRLTVL.

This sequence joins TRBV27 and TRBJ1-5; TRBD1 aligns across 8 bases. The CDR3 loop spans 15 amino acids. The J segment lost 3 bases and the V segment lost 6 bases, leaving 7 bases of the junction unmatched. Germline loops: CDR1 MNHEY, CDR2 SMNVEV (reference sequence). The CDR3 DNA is TGTGCCAGCAGCCCTAGGACAGGGAACAATCAGCCCCAGCATTTT. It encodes CASSPRTGNNQPQHF.